A selection of T cell receptor beta chains follows, all from one sample in a study of blood T cells in healthy people across ages. In TCRdb, the 5' RACE reads were re-called with MiXCR into one record per CDR3 protein. The sample shows fewer than 950,000 distinct CDR3 sequences, roughly 35% of them seen only once. The sequenced sample consisted of blood. The source is a man aged 18 to 30 in good health. Each CDR3 is given with its conserved first and last residue. The D gene is left open where the match is weak. Clone size appears in some rows only: once, few, many, or a class for an expanded clone.

V	J	D	size	DNA	CDR3
TRBV12-3/TRBV12-4	TRBJ1-5	-	-	TGTGCCAGCAGTTCGGCGGGCGGGGACTGTGTGGACTATCAGCCCCAGCATTTT	CASSSAGGDCVDYQPQHF
TRBV19	TRBJ1-6	-	-	TGTGCCTCCAGGGAGCCAAATTCACCCCTCCACTTT	CASREPNSPLHF
TRBV10-3	TRBJ2-3	-	few	TGTGCCATCAGCGAACAGGGCGTCGGGACAGATACGCAGTATTTT	CAISEQGVGTDTQYF
TRBV6-6	TRBJ1-6	-	-	TGTGCCAGCAGTTACCCGGATAATGATAATTCACCCCTCCACTTT	CASSYPDNDNSPLHF
TRBV12-3/TRBV12-4	TRBJ1-5	-	few	TGTGCCAGCAGTTTTAAAGGGGGTTATCAGCCCCAGCATTTT	CASSFKGGYQPQHF
TRBV3-1	TRBJ2-7	TRBD1	-	TGTGCCAGCAGCCAAGGGGACAGCGAGCAGTACTTC	CASSQGDSEQYF
TRBV4-1	TRBJ1-1	-	-	TGCGCCAGCAGCCTCATATCCGGAGACAGCGGTGTAGCTGAAGCTTTCTTT	CASSLISGDSGVAEAFF
TRBV12-3/TRBV12-4	TRBJ2-4	-	many	TGTGCCAGCACCCCAGGGGACATTCAGTACTTC	CASTPGDIQYF
TRBV6-2/TRBV6-3	TRBJ2-3	-	-	TGTGCCAGCAGTTACTGGGGGGACAAGAGCACAGATACGCAGTATTTT	CASSYWGDKSTDTQYF
TRBV27	TRBJ1-1	TRBD1	few	TGTGCCAGCAGTTTATTCGACAGGGTTAGCGAAGCTTTCTTT	CASSLFDRVSEAFF
TRBV12-3/TRBV12-4	TRBJ1-1	-	many	TGTGCCAGCACTCCAATGAACACTGAAGCTTTCTTT	CASTPMNTEAFF
TRBV2	TRBJ1-1	TRBD1	-	TGTGCCAGCAGTTTTGACAGGGCCATGAACACTGAAGCTTTCTTT	CASSFDRAMNTEAFF
TRBV5-1	TRBJ2-1	-	few	TGCGCCAGCAGCTTGGTTGGTGCTTACAATGAGCAGTTCTTC	CASSLVGAYNEQFF
TRBV6-6	TRBJ2-5	TRBD2	-	TGTGCCAGCAGTTACACGGGGGGGGCTCAAGAGACCCAGTACTTC	CASSYTGGAQETQYF
TRBV6-2/TRBV6-3	TRBJ1-2	-	once	TGTGCCAGCAAGTGGGAGACAGGAGCTGGCTACACCTTC	CASKWETGAGYTF
TRBV12-3/TRBV12-4	TRBJ1-1	-	-	TGTGCCAGCAGTATCGGAGTAGGGCAGACTGAAGCTTTCTTT	CASSIGVGQTEAFF
TRBV9	TRBJ2-1	-	few	TGTGCCGGCAGCGTGAGTGGGCCACAAGCCTACAATGAGCAGTTCTTC	CAGSVSGPQAYNEQFF
TRBV3-1	TRBJ2-5	TRBD1	-	TGTGCCAGCAGCGACCCGAAGGGACAGCAAGAGACCCAGTACTTC	CASSDPKGQQETQYF
TRBV20-1	TRBJ1-2	-	-	TGCAGGGCAACGTACCAGAACTATGGCTACACCTTC	CRATYQNYGYTF
TRBV2	TRBJ1-1	-	-	TGTGCCAGCAGAGAGACCAGGGTTTCGAGGACTGAAGCTTTCTTT	CASRETRVSRTEAFF
TRBV9	TRBJ2-1	-	-	TGTGCCAGCAGCCTCATCCCGAAAGAGACCCAGTTCTTC	CASSLIPKETQFF
TRBV7-9	TRBJ1-6	-	-	TGTGCCAGCAGCTTAGCGTACGGTGGTAGCTCCTATAATTCACCCCTCCACTTT	CASSLAYGGSSYNSPLHF
TRBV4-1	TRBJ1-4	-	-	TGCGCCAGCAGCCAAGGCGGCGGGCAGGAAAGTGAAAAACTGTTTTTT	CASSQGGGQESEKLFF
TRBV11-2	TRBJ2-7	-	-	TGTGCCAGCAGCTCTCTCGGTACCTACGAGCAGTACTTC	CASSSLGTYEQYF
TRBV2	TRBJ1-5	TRBD1	-	TGTGCCAGCGCCACAGGGGGAGGGAGCAATCAGCCCCAGCATTTT	CASATGGGSNQPQHF
TRBV4-3	TRBJ1-1	-	-	TGCGCCAGCAGCCAGGATGGGACCGCCTATGGAACTGAAGCTTTCTTT	CASSQDGTAYGTEAFF
TRBV7-9	TRBJ2-7	-	once	TGTGCCAGCAGCCCCATCGGACGGGCGGCCAACGAGCAGTACTTC	CASSPIGRAANEQYF
TRBV9	TRBJ1-1	-	-	TGTGCCAGCAGCGTAGAAGGACTCACTGAAGCTTTCTTT	CASSVEGLTEAFF
TRBV20-1	TRBJ2-1	-	once	TGCAGTGCTAGAGATAGTGAAGGCCGCTCCTACAATGAGCAGTTCTTC	CSARDSEGRSYNEQFF